This TCR beta chain was recovered during a study of molecular identifiers for immune sequencing clone quantification. General study results and limits: Beyond 20 RNA copies, clones held over 99% of effector molecules, compared with under 1% in naive cells. Among about 1 million naive cells, as was reported, spiked Jurkat TCR RNA from one cell was detectable. Should identical TCR molecules share a barcode, the sizes of highly expanded clones could be underestimated.

This clonotype has a handful of counts. The antigen is undetermined. Using its own MiXCR run on the PCR reads, TCRdb lists one record per CDR3 protein. The repertoire consists of around 300,000 distinct CDR3 sequences, with 24% occurring once and the leading ten covering about 0.74%. Naive CD8 T cells were FACS-sorted by CD8+CD4-CCR7+CD45RA+ markers. This clonotype was sampled from a human donor in good health. Some libraries in this study had Jurkat cell RNA spiked in. The specimen sequenced was naive CD8+ T cells from blood, with Jurkat cell RNA spiked in. Stated subset: FACS-sorted CD8+CD4-CCR7+CD45RA+ naive T cells.

CDR3 bases: TGTGCCAGCAGCCATTTTATAGCGGGAGTCTACGAGCAGTACTTC. Its protein product is CASSHFIAGVYEQYF. The chain uses TRBV14 and TRBJ2-7, with 9 bases fitting TRBD2. CDR1 and CDR2 (germline): SGHDN, FVKESK. The CDR3 spans 15 residues. Losses at the gene ends were 3 bases for V and 3 bases for J; bases not matched to a gene: 6.